This record concerns one TCR beta chain sequence. The CDR3 is 12 residues long. After removal of 5 bases from V and 11 bases from J, the junction contained 9 bases not matched to a gene. The germline CDR1 and CDR2 sequences are SNHLY and FYNNEI. The data derive from a study of blood T cell repertoires in COVID-19. Study-wide context: T cells, B-cell-depleted T cells, or PBMCs provided the cDNA or gDNA that served as material.

Sequencing was performed with immunoSEQ multiplex PCR; in TCRdb, only in-frame clones are kept and a portion is missing. This table holds 150,000 to 200,000 clones, roughly 76% found once. The TCR sequence derives from a woman older than 75 with COVID-19, enrolled during active disease. Sequencing was done on a sample of peripheral blood. The chain combines TRBV2 with TRBJ2-7, with 7 bases lining up with TRBD2. CDR3 bases: TGTGCCAGCAGTTTACAGACTAGCAATAAGTACTTC. Translated, it gives CASSLQTSNKYF.